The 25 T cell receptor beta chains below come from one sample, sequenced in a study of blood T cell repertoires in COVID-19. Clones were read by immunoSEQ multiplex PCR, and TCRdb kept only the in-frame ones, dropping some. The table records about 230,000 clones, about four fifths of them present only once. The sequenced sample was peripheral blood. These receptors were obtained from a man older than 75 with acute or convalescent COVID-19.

The CDR3 nucleotides read TGCGCCAGCAGCTCTGGACTAGCGGGAGGGCCTACCCGCACAGATACGCAGTATTTT. This encodes CASSSGLAGGPTRTDTQYF. V is TRBV5-1 and J is TRBJ2-3; 15 nucleotides align to TRBD2. The germline gives CDR1 SGHRS, CDR2 YFSETQ. This CDR3 spans 19 amino acids. The ends lost 3 bases at V and 1 base at J; junction bases unmatched: 9.

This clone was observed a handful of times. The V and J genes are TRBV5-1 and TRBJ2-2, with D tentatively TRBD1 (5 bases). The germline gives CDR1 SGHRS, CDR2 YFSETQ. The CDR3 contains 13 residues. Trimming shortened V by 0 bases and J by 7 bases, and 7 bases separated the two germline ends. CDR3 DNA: TGCGCCAGCAGCTTGGAGGGGTACGGGGAGCTGTTTTTT. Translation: CASSLEGYGELFF.

CDR3 in amino acids: CASSQGGRRTYEQYF. CDR3 nucleotide sequence: TGTGCCAGCAGCCAAGGGGGAAGGCGGACCTACGAGCAGTACTTC. The V gene is TRBV6-5, the J gene TRBJ2-7; D perhaps matches TRBD1 (6 bases). There are 15 residues in the CDR3. Germline V gene sequence: CDR1 MNHEY, CDR2 SVGAGI. Trimming stripped 6 bases from V and 2 bases from J, with 17 bases between.

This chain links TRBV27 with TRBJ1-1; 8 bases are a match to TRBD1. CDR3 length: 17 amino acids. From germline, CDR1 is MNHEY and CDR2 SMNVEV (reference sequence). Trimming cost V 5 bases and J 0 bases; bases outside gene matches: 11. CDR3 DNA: TGTGCCAGCAGTCCGCAGGGGGCATTATTTATGAACACTGAAGCTTTCTTT. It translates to CASSPQGALFMNTEAFF.

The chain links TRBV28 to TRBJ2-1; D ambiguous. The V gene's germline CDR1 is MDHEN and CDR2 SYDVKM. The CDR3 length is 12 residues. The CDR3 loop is CVAERPGNEQFF. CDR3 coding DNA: TGTGTTGCCGAAAGGCCAGGCAATGAGCAGTTCTTC.

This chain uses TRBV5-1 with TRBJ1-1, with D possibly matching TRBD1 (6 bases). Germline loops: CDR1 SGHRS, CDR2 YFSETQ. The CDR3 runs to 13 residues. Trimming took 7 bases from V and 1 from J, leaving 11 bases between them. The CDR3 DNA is TGCGCCAGCCACCGACAGGAGAACACTGAAGCTTTCTTT. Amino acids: CASHRQENTEAFF.

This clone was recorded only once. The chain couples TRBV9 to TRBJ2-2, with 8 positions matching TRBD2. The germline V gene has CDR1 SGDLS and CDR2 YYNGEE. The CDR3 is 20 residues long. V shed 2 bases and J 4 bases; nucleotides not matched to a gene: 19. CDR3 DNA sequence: TGTGCCAGCAGCGTCCCTCCGGGTAGCGGGACCCCTTTCGGCACCGGGGAGCTGTTTTTT. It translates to CASSVPPGSGTPFGTGELFF.

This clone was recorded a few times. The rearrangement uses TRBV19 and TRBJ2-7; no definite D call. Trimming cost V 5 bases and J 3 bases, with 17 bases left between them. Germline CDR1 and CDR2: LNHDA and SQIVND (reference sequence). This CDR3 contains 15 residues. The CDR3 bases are TGTGCCAGTAGTGCTCCACTGGGCTCGCGCTACGAGCAGTACTTC. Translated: CASSAPLGSRYEQYF.

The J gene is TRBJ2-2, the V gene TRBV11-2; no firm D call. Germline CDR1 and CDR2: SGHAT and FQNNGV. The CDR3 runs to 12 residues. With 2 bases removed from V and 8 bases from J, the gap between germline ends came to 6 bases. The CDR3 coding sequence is TGTGCCAGCAGCTTATTTCCAGGGGAGCTGTTTTTT. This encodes CASSLFPGELFF.

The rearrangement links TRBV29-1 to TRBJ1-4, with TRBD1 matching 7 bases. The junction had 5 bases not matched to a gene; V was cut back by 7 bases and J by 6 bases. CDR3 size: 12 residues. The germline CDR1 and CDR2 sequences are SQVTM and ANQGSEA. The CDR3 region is CSGGQDDEKLFF. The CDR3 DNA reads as TGCAGCGGCGGACAGGATGATGAAAAACTGTTTTTT.

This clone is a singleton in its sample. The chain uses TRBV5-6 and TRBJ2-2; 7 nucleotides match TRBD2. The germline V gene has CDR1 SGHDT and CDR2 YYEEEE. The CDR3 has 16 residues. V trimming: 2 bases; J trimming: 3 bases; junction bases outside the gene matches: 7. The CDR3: CASSFFLGRDTGELFF. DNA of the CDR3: TGTGCCAGCAGCTTCTTTCTGGGGAGGGACACCGGGGAGCTGTTTTTT. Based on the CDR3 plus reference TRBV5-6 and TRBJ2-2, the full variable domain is DAGVTQSPTHLIKTRGQQVTLRCSPKSGHDTVSWYQQALGQGPQFIFQYYEEEERQRGNFPDRFSGHQFPNYSSELNVNALLLGDSALYLCASSFFLGRDTGELFFGEGSRLTVL.

CDR3 bases: TGTGCCAGCAGAGAGGGACAGTTAAGAAATCAGCCCCAGCATTTT. This codes for CASREGQLRNQPQHF. The chain employs TRBV27 and TRBJ1-5, with 7 bases identical to TRBD1. J lost 4 bases, V lost 6 bases, and 9 bases had no gene match. The CDR3 is 15 residues long. Germline CDR1 and CDR2: MNHEY and SMNVEV (reference sequence).

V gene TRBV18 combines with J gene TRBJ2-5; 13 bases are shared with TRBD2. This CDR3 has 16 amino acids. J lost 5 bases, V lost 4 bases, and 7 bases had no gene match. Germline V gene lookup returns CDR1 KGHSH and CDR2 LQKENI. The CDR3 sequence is CASSLGLAGAPETQYF. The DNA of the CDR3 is TGTGCCAGCTCACTAGGACTAGCGGGGGCCCCGGAGACCCAGTACTTC.

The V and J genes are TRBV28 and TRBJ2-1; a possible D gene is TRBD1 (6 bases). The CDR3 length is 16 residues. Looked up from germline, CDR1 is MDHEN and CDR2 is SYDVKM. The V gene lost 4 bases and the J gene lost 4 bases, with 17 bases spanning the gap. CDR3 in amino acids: CASSSFGDRSYNEQFF. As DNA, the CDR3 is TGTGCCAGCAGTTCTTTTGGTGACAGGTCTTACAATGAGCAGTTCTTC.

The CDR3 loop is CASSFVYGQGAYEQYF. The CDR3 DNA follows: TGTGCCAGCAGCTTTGTCTATGGCCAGGGGGCCTACGAGCAGTACTTC. This chain links TRBV5-8 with TRBJ2-7; 7 positions match TRBD1. There are 16 residues in the CDR3. Germline assignment: CDR1 SGHTS and CDR2 YDEGEE. The junction had 10 bases not matched to a gene; V was cut back by 2 bases and J by 2 bases. The full variable domain, with the rest looked up from reference TRBV5-8 and TRBJ2-7, is EAGVTQSPTHLIKTRGQQATLRCSPISGHTSVYWYQQALGLGLQFLLWYDEGEERNRGNFPPRFSGRQFPNYSSELNVNALELEDSALYLCASSFVYGQGAYEQYFGPGTRLTVT.

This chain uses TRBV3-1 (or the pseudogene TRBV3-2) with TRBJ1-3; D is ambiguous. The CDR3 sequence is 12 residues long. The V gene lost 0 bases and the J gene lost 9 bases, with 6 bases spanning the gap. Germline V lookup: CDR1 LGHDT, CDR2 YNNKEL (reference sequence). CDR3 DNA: TGTGCCAGCAGCCAAGATTGGAGCACCATATATTTT. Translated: CASSQDWSTIYF.

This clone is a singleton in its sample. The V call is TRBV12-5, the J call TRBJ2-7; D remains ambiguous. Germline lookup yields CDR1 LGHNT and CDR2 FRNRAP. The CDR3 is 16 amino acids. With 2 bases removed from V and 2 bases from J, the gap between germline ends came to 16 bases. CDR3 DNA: TGTGCTAGTGGTTTGTCCCTCGATAGGAGCACCTACGAGCAGTACTTC. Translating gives CASGLSLDRSTYEQYF.

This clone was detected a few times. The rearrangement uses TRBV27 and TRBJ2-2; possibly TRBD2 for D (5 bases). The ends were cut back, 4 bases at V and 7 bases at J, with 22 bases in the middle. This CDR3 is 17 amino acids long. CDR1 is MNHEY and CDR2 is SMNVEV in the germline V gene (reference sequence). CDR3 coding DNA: TGTGCCAGCAGTTCCACGGTTGTGGGCGGGTATAGCGGGGAGCTGTTTTTT. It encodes CASSSTVVGGYSGELFF.

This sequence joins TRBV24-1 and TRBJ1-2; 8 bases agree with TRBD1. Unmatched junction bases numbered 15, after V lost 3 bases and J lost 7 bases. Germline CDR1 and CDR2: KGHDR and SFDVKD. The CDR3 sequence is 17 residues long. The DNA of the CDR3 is TGTGCCACCAGTGATGCTGGACAGGGATCGTTCATGCGTGGCTACACCTTC. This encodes CATSDAGQGSFMRGYTF.

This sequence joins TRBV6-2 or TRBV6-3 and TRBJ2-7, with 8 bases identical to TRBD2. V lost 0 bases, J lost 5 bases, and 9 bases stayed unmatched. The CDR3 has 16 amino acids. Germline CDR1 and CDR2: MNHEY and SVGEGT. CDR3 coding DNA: TGTGCCAGCAGTTACTCCCGTAGCGGGGCTGCCCACGAGCAGTACTTC. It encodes CASSYSRSGAAHEQYF.

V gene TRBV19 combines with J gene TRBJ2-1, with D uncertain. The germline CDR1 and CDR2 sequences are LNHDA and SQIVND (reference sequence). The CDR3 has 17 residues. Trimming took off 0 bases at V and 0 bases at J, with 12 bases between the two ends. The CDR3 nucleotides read TGTGCCAGTAGTATAGATGGTACGGTGAGCTCCTACAATGAGCAGTTCTTC. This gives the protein CASSIDGTVSSYNEQFF. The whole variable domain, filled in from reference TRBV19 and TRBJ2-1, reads DGGITQSPKYLFRKEGQNVTLSCEQNLNHDAMYWYRQDPGQGLRLIYYSQIVNDFQKGDIAEGYSVSREKKESFPLTVTSAQKNPTAFYLCASSIDGTVSSYNEQFFGPGTRLTVL.

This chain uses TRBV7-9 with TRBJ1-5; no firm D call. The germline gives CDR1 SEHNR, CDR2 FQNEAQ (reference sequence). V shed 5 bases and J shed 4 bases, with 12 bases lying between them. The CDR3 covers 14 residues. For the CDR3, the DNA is TGTGCCAGCAGCGCGGGCCCGGGTAATCAGCCCCAGCATTTT. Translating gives CASSAGPGNQPQHF.

CDR3 in DNA: TGTGCCAGCAGTGTTGCATTGAGCGGAACCTCCTACGAGCAGTACTTC. Its translation is CASSVALSGTSYEQYF. The chain uses TRBV6-1 and TRBJ2-7; the D gene is possibly TRBD2 (5 bases). The germline CDR1 and CDR2 sequences are MNHNS and SASEGT. V was trimmed by 4 bases and J by 0 bases, leaving 16 bases between them. The length of the CDR3 is 16 residues.

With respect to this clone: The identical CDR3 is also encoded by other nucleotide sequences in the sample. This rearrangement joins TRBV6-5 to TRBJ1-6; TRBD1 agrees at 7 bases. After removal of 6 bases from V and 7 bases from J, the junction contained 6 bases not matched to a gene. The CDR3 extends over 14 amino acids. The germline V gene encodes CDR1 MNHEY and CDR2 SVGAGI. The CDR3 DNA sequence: TGTGCCAGCAGAACCGGGACAGAGAATTCACCCCTCCACTTT. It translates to CASRTGTENSPLHF.

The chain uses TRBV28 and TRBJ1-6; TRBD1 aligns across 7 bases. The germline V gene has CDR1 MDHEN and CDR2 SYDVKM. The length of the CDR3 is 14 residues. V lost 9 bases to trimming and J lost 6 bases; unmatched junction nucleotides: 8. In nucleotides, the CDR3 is TGTGCCAGTCGAACCGGGACAGCTAATTCACCCCTCCACTTT. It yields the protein CASRTGTANSPLHF.